These 18 T cell receptor beta chains originate from one sample sequenced in a study of cytomegalovirus exposure and HLA in healthy donors. The table came from immunoSEQ multiplex PCR; TCRdb's copy has only in-frame clones and leaves some out. The sample lists 150,000 to 180,000 clones; around 84% were seen once. The material sequenced was PBMCs. Receptors originate from a human donor in good health.

For the CDR3, the DNA is TGTGCCAGCAGTTGGGGGGTAGCGGGACGCAAGGGCGAGCAGTACTTC. Its translation: CASSWGVAGRKGEQYF. The chain joins TRBV28 to TRBJ2-7; 8 nucleotides align to TRBD2. The V gene's germline CDR1 is MDHEN and CDR2 SYDVKM. CDR3 length: 16 amino acids. J gave up 6 bases and V 4 bases, and 14 bases lay outside the gene matches.

This sequence joins TRBV7-9 and TRBJ1-4; weak D call: TRBD1 (5 bases). Germline loops: CDR1 SEHNR, CDR2 FQNEAQ (reference sequence). This CDR3 spans 14 amino acids. V lost 4 bases and J lost 1, with 7 bases in between. The CDR3 region is CASSYDRTNEKLFF. The DNA for the CDR3 is TGTGCCAGCAGCTACGACAGAACTAATGAAAAACTGTTTTTT.

The chain is built from TRBV29-1 and TRBJ1-2; D remains unclear. There are 13 residues in the CDR3. From germline, CDR1 is SQVTM and CDR2 ANQGSEA. Trimming left V 4 bases short and J 5 bases short, with 14 bases between. The CDR3 protein is CSVGVAAEYGYTF. The DNA for the CDR3 is TGCAGCGTTGGAGTCGCGGCGGAATATGGCTACACCTTC.

The chain couples TRBV6-4 to TRBJ2-2, with TRBD2 matching 7 bases. Trimming cost V 2 bases and J 6 bases; bases outside gene matches: 3. CDR1 and CDR2 (germline): MRHNA, SNTAGT. The CDR3 loop spans 14 amino acids. The DNA of the CDR3 is TGTGCCAGCAGTGACAGCGGGGAGTCCGGGGAGCTGTTTTTT. It yields the protein CASSDSGESGELFF.

This chain joins TRBV13 and TRBJ1-2; D remains ambiguous. CDR3 size: 12 residues. V was trimmed by 1 base and J by 8 bases, leaving 8 bases between them. Germline V CDR1 and CDR2: PRHDT, FYEKMQ (reference sequence). The CDR3: CASSLEPRGYTF. CDR3 DNA sequence: TGTGCCAGCAGCTTAGAACCGAGAGGCTACACCTTC.

The V call is TRBV6-4, the J call TRBJ2-1, with 8 bases fitting TRBD2. Looked up from germline, CDR1 is MRHNA and CDR2 is SNTAGT. The J segment lost 4 bases and the V segment lost 0 bases, leaving 2 bases of the junction unmatched. The CDR3 extends over 15 amino acids. The CDR3 DNA sequence: TGTGCCAGCAGTGACTCCCAGCGGGGGTACAATGAGCAGTTCTTC. Its protein is CASSDSQRGYNEQFF.

This clone occurred once. The chain carries TRBV27 and TRBJ2-7, with 9 nucleotides matching TRBD1. The CDR3 consists of 15 residues. CDR1 and CDR2 (germline): MNHEY, SMNVEV (reference sequence). The V segment lost 2 bases and the J segment 1 base; nucleotides outside the gene matches: 3. CDR3 nucleotides: TGTGCCAGCAGTTTAGCGGGACAGGGATCCTACGAGCAGTACTTC. It translates to CASSLAGQGSYEQYF.

The chain is built from TRBV2 and TRBJ2-7; tentatively, D is TRBD2 (6 bases). This CDR3 comprises 14 residues. V was trimmed by 6 bases and J by 6 bases, leaving 18 bases between them. Germline CDR1 reads SNHLY; CDR2 reads FYNNEI. The CDR3 protein is CASSFLAGPLEQYF. CDR3 sequence (DNA): TGTGCCAGCAGCTTCCTGGCGGGGCCCCTCGAGCAGTACTTC.

The chain has TRBV6-1 and TRBJ1-1; unclear D gene. Trimming shortened V by 4 bases and J by 5 bases, and 11 bases separated the two germline ends. Germline values: CDR1 MNHNS, CDR2 SASEGT. The CDR3 length is 13 residues. CDR3: CASSGYSLTEAFF. The CDR3, as DNA: TGTGCCAGCAGTGGTTACAGCTTAACTGAAGCTTTCTTT.

This chain joins TRBV5-1 and TRBJ1-1; a weak D match, TRBD1 (5 bases). Germline CDR1 SGHRS, CDR2 YFSETQ. V lost 4 bases, J lost 3 bases, and 13 bases lay in between. The CDR3 consists of 14 residues. The DNA for the CDR3 is TGCGCCAGCAGCCCCACGCCGGGGGACACTGAAGCTTTCTTT. Its protein is CASSPTPGDTEAFF.

The genes are TRBV27 and TRBJ2-7, with TRBD1 matching 9 bases. The ends lost 2 bases at V and 3 bases at J; junction bases unmatched: 5. The CDR3 covers 15 residues. The germline CDR1 and CDR2 sequences are MNHEY and SMNVEV (reference sequence). As DNA, the CDR3 is TGTGCCAGCAGTTTACGGGACAGGGAGGGCTACGAGCAGTACTTC. Translating it yields CASSLRDREGYEQYF.

The gene calls are TRBV18 and TRBJ2-1; 7 bases match TRBD2. This CDR3 is 13 amino acids long. From germline, CDR1 is KGHSH and CDR2 LQKENI. The V and J ends lost 3 bases and 5 bases, in that order; junction bases with no gene match: 1. The CDR3 bases are TGTGCCAGCTCACCGGGACTAAACAATGAGCAGTTCTTC. This codes for CASSPGLNNEQFF.

The chain uses TRBV5-5 and TRBJ2-5; 7 bases align to TRBD1. V lost 3 bases and J lost 1; bases outside the gene matches: 0. CDR1 and CDR2 (germline): SGHKS, YYEKEE (reference sequence). CDR3 length: 13 residues. The CDR3 DNA follows: TGTGCCAGCAGCTGGACAGGCCAAGAGACCCAGTACTTC. Translated, it gives CASSWTGQETQYF.

The chain links TRBV18 to TRBJ1-1; D is possibly TRBD1 (6 bases). The V and J ends lost 5 bases and 3 bases respectively, with 22 bases between them. The CDR3 is made up of 17 amino acids. The germline V gene encodes CDR1 KGHSH and CDR2 LQKENI. CDR3 DNA sequence: TGTGCCAGCTCAAGTTACAGGGATCGGAGAAGGGACACTGAAGCTTTCTTT. Protein sequence: CASSSYRDRRRDTEAFF.

The chain is built from TRBV4-2 and TRBJ2-5; D may be TRBD1 (6 bases). Trimming stripped 0 bases from V and 8 bases from J, with 16 bases between. The V gene's germline CDR1 is LGHNA and CDR2 YNFKEQ. The CDR3 covers 15 residues. The CDR3 DNA reads TGTGCCAGCAGCCAAGATGGGGGCAGGGTGGGTACCCAGTACTTC. Translation gives CASSQDGGRVGTQYF.

This rearrangement joins TRBV4-1 to TRBJ1-2; D is perhaps TRBD1 (6 bases). The CDR3 is made up of 16 amino acids. Trimming shortened V by 4 bases and J by 1 base, and 16 bases separated the two germline ends. Germline V gene sequence: CDR1 MGHRA, CDR2 YSYEKL. Here the CDR3 reads CASSPATGKVNYGYTF. The CDR3 region has the DNA TGCGCCAGCAGCCCCGCGACAGGAAAAGTTAACTATGGCTACACCTTC.

The CDR3 protein is CASSVAGPQGTQYF. The CDR3 nucleotides read TGTGCCAGCAGCGTAGCGGGCCCCCAGGGGACCCAGTACTTC. The J gene is TRBJ2-5, the V gene TRBV9, with D possibly matching TRBD1 (5 bases). V gave up 0 bases and J gave up 7 bases, with 13 bases separating them. The V gene's germline CDR1 is SGDLS and CDR2 YYNGEE. CDR3 length equals 14 residues.

In this sample, this clone turned up once. This chain connects TRBV14 to TRBJ2-7; no clear D. Per the germline V gene, CDR1 is SGHDN and CDR2 is FVKESK. The CDR3 has 14 residues. The germline V and J ends were trimmed by 1 base and 0 bases, with 7 bases remaining between them. The CDR3 nucleotides read TGTGCCAGCAGCCAAGGCGGATTCTCCTACGAGCAGTACTTC. Translating it yields CASSQGGFSYEQYF.